Sequencing of this TCR beta chain was carried out in a study of T cell responses to AZD1222 COVID-19 vaccine listed by TCRdb under 2021. General notes on the study: Because spike-specific TCR depth and breadth did not differ between the two schedules, AZD1222 recipients who got a second dose at roughly 4 weeks were pooled with those who got a second dose at roughly 12 weeks. A total of approximately 240 trial participants underwent TCR sequencing, of whom 200 to 220 received two doses of AZD1222 and about 25 received two doses of the MenACWY control vaccine. Trial participants were enrolled by age into 18-55, 56-69 and 70-plus year subgroups, with about 150, 28 and 57 TCR-sequenced participants respectively.

The CDR3 regions of human TCRbeta chains were subjected to immunosequencing. On the study's bioinformatics: Repertoire TCRs were checked for matches against a reference library of SARS-CoV-2-specific TCRs that had been generated using the MIRA antigen-specificity platform. Breadth meant the fraction of unique TCRs that were SARS-CoV-2-associated, whereas depth meant the fraction of total T cells that were SARS-CoV-2-associated. Using the MIRA data, every spike-specific TCR was mapped to the spike region that the TCR reacted to and assigned to either a CD4 or a CD8 class. Log10-transformed breadth and depth values were compared by one-way ANOVA with Sidak's multiple comparisons tests. Held by TCRdb, this immuneACCESS table contains in-frame sequences only and omits some clones. Under half of the omission traces to an unresolved V gene where checked; the cause of the rest is unknown. V and J calls and clone size come straight from that table; D and trimming were deduced from the DNA. In all, the sample holds tens of thousands of clones, and roughly 80% of those were seen once. The ten largest clones represent under 6% of the sample.

Of note for this clone: Its antigen target is currently unknown. One base away there is no much larger clone; base qualities are not given.

What the work shows at the level of the full study, not this receptor alone: Conclusions about previously exposed vaccinees are limited, since just six AZD1222 recipients were seropositive for SARS-CoV-2 at baseline. In the small 56-69-year group, the increase in depth fell short of significance, most likely because of low power. Most participants were white British and females outnumbered males, and the authors suggested that clonal diversity may have been underestimated. Because no day 14 peak-response samples were available, the repertoires could be characterized only after the peak T cell response. Reportedly, almost half of the unique spike-specific TCRs recognized epitopes lying outside the regions that are mutated in the B.1.351 and B.1.1.7 variants. A significant rise in spike-specific TCR breadth and depth was observed after two AZD1222 doses relative to day 0 and relative to MenACWY recipients. Vaccine-associated CD4 TCRs spanned the whole spike protein, with dominant responses in regions 160-218 and 743-854.

Trimming accounts for 6 bases at V and 0 bases at J, while the number of junction bases matched to no gene is 10. Taken from the germline V gene, the CDR1 and CDR2 loops are SNHLY and FYNNEI. Reading from cysteine to phenylalanine, the CDR3 counts 16 amino acids. CDR3 DNA is the only sequence kept; it has 48 bases, read in frame from the first base. This specimen's time point label, interpreted: baseline before first vaccination. The vaccinee samples were drawn from two UK trials, COV001 and COV002, one of which was a single-blind randomized controlled phase 2/3 trial testing AZD1222 (ChAdOx1 nCoV-19) in healthy adults. For TCRbeta chain sequencing, PBMC samples from trial participants were taken at day 0 and at day 28 after the second dose.

The TCR sequence derives from an adult in good health. Recombination joined TRBV2 with TRBJ2-7; TRBD1 agrees with 8 junctional bases. The sample here was peripheral blood, taken on day 0 of AZD1222 vaccination. The encoded CDR3 is CASRDTKGQDSYEQYF. The DNA sequence is as follows: TGTGCCAGCAGAGATACTAAGGGACAGGACTCCTACGAGCAGTACTTC.